Each of the 26 T cell receptor beta chains below was sequenced from the same sample in a study of CD8 T cells in Susac syndrome. Random hexamers served to reverse transcribe about 0.5 to 1 ug RNA. TCRdb called the immunoSEQ multiplex PCR reads again in MiXCR, with one record for every CDR3 protein. The sample carries 250,000 to 350,000 distinct CDR3 sequences, about 90% recorded once. The sequencing sample was made of CD4+ T cells from PBMCs. The receptors shown here come from a human donor with multiple sclerosis.

This clonotype has only one observation. This chain links TRBV6-2 or TRBV6-3 with TRBJ1-5, with D hard to call. Per germline, CDR1 MNHEY and CDR2 SVGEGT. CDR3 length: 14 residues. The ends were cut back, 2 bases at V and 7 bases at J, with 12 bases in the middle. CDR3 protein: CASSYVSAQQPQHF. CDR3 nucleotides: TGTGCCAGCAGTTACGTGTCAGCTCAACAGCCCCAGCATTTT.

The genes are TRBV9 and TRBJ1-5; D is undetermined. CDR3 length equals 14 residues. V lost 3 bases to trimming and J lost 1 base, with 8 bases between them. Per the germline V gene, CDR1 is SGDLS and CDR2 is YYNGEE. The CDR3 coding sequence is TGTGCCAGCAGCGCGGACGAGAGCAATCAGCCCCAGCATTTT. Amino acid sequence: CASSADESNQPQHF.

The gene calls are TRBV6-6 and TRBJ1-1; 8 nucleotides agree with TRBD1. CDR3 length: 14 amino acids. J gave up 5 bases and V 6 bases, and 8 bases lay outside the gene matches. Looked up from germline, CDR1 is MNHNY and CDR2 is SVGAGI (reference sequence). DNA for the CDR3: TGTGCCAGCAGGGGCTCCACAGGGGGAACTGAAGCTTTCTTT. It codes for CASRGSTGGTEAFF.

The chain employs TRBV5-1 and TRBJ1-4, with 7 bases identical to TRBD1. The CDR3 has 14 residues. Trimming took 4 bases from V and 5 from J; bases not matched to a gene: 5. Germline V gene sequence: CDR1 SGHRS, CDR2 YFSETQ. The CDR3 loop is CASSPAQGNEKLFF. CDR3 nucleotides: TGCGCCAGCAGCCCAGCACAGGGGAATGAAAAACTGTTTTTT. Full variable domain (outside the CDR3, taken from reference TRBV5-1 and TRBJ1-4): KAGVTQTPRYLIKTRGQQVTLSCSPISGHRSVSWYQQTPGQGLQFLFEYFSETQRNKGNFPGRFSGRQFSNSRSEMNVSTLELGDSALYLCASSPAQGNEKLFFGSGTQLSVL.

The chain is built from TRBV2 and TRBJ2-5, with 9 positions matching TRBD1. Germline CDR1 SNHLY, CDR2 FYNNEI. This CDR3 region has 16 residues. V lost 8 bases to trimming and J lost 3 bases; unmatched junction nucleotides: 13. The CDR3 loop reads CASWGRGGTGKETQYF. The CDR3 DNA sequence: TGTGCCAGCTGGGGCAGGGGCGGGACAGGGAAAGAGACCCAGTACTTC.

V usage is TRBV5-4 and J usage is TRBJ1-2; tentatively, D is TRBD1 (5 bases). Germline V gene sequence: CDR1 SGHNT, CDR2 YYREEE (reference sequence). The CDR3 totals 13 residues. Deletions cut 4 bases from V and 7 bases from J, with 14 bases between. The CDR3 here is CASSPFIGTGYTF. DNA of the CDR3: TGTGCCAGCAGCCCCTTCATAGGGACTGGCTACACCTTC.

The CDR3 nucleotides are TGCGCCAGCAGCAAGTCACAGGGGGTAGGGGAGACCCAGTACTTC. It is translated as CASSKSQGVGETQYF. This chain links TRBV5-1 with TRBJ2-5, with 8 bases identical to TRBD1. The junction had 10 bases not matched to a gene; V was cut back by 4 bases and J by 5 bases. The CDR3 is made up of 15 amino acids. CDR1 is SGHRS, CDR2 YFSETQ, per germline.

For the CDR3, the DNA is TGTGCCAGCAGCGTGACGGTTAGCTCTGGGGCCAACGTCCTGACTTTC. Its protein is CASSVTVSSGANVLTF. This chain joins TRBV7-6 and TRBJ2-6; D unresolved. V shed 5 bases and J shed 0 bases, with 11 bases lying between them. The germline CDR1 and CDR2 sequences are SGHVS and FNYEAQ. This CDR3 has 16 residues. The full variable domain, in which reference TRBV7-6 and TRBJ2-6 provide the parts outside the CDR3, is GAGVSQSPRYKVTKRGQDVALRCDPISGHVSLYWYRQALGQGPEFLTYFNYEAQQDKSGLPNDRFSAERPEGSISTLTIQRTEQRDSAMYRCASSVTVSSGANVLTFGAGSRLTVL.

The V gene is TRBV29-1, the J gene TRBJ2-6; D is unclear. The V gene lost 3 bases and the J gene lost 0 bases, with 3 bases spanning the gap. Germline V gene sequence: CDR1 SQVTM, CDR2 ANQGSEA. The CDR3 extends over 13 amino acids. CDR3 loop: CSVDISGANVLTF. The DNA for the CDR3 is TGCAGCGTTGACATCTCTGGGGCCAACGTCCTGACTTTC.

V and J are TRBV7-3 and TRBJ2-1; TRBD2 might be the D (6 bases). The CDR3 is 16 residues long. The germline V gene has CDR1 SGHTA and CDR2 FQGTGA. Trimming pared 5 bases from V and 0 bases from J, leaving 14 bases between. DNA of the CDR3: TGTGCCAGCAGCCCACGGATGGGAGGCTCCTACAATGAGCAGTTCTTC. As protein: CASSPRMGGSYNEQFF.

V and J are TRBV6-1 and TRBJ2-7; TRBD1 aligns across 9 bases. Germline CDR1 reads MNHNS; CDR2 reads SASEGT. With V trimmed by 6 bases and J by 6 bases, 6 bases remained unmatched. This CDR3 is built from 13 residues. The CDR3 reads CASSPGTGFEQYF. CDR3 DNA: TGTGCCAGCAGCCCTGGGACAGGGTTCGAGCAGTACTTC.

This clonotype has just one count. The chain has TRBV7-2 and TRBJ1-3; 7 nucleotides line up with TRBD1. V was pared by 3 bases and J by 8 bases, with 7 bases of the junction left unmatched. The CDR3 covers 14 residues. Germline V CDR1 and CDR2: SGHTA, FQGNSA. CDR3: CASSFGQAEHTIYF. CDR3 nucleotide sequence: TGTGCCAGCAGCTTCGGACAGGCCGAACACACCATATATTTT.

The gene calls are TRBV12-3 or TRBV12-4 and TRBJ2-1; the match to TRBD2 covers 8 bases. The CDR3 is made up of 15 amino acids. With 3 bases clipped from V and 7 bases from J, the junction kept 8 bases outside the gene matches. This chain's CDR3 is CASSLVGRVGNEQFF. The CDR3 coding sequence is TGTGCCAGCAGTTTGGTCGGGAGGGTAGGGAATGAGCAGTTCTTC.

The chain joins TRBV18 to TRBJ2-5, with D hard to call. CDR3 length: 14 amino acids. The V gene's germline CDR1 is KGHSH and CDR2 LQKENI. Trimming removed 4 bases from V and 1 base from J, with 10 bases in between. The CDR3 here is CASSRISFQETQYF. The CDR3 DNA reads as TGTGCCAGCTCACGCATTTCCTTCCAAGAGACCCAGTACTTC.

The V gene is TRBV6-5, the J gene TRBJ2-1; 7 bases fit TRBD1. The V segment lost 1 base and the J segment 8 bases; nucleotides outside the gene matches: 5. Germline V gene sequence: CDR1 MNHEY, CDR2 SVGAGI. This CDR3 spans 14 amino acids. CDR3 coding DNA: TGTGCCAGCAGTTACTTGCAAAGGGGGCATGAGCAGTTCTTC. It specifies CASSYLQRGHEQFF.

The rearrangement uses TRBV5-6 and TRBJ2-4; D is uncertain. The CDR3 has 14 amino acids. Germline V lookup: CDR1 SGHDT, CDR2 YYEEEE. V dropped 4 bases and J dropped 8 bases, with 16 bases sitting between them. CDR3 amino acids: CASSVIPNRDIQYF. The CDR3 DNA is TGTGCCAGCAGCGTGATCCCAAATCGGGACATTCAGTACTTC.

This clonotype was seen only once. V gene TRBV7-9 combines with J gene TRBJ2-7; perhaps TRBD2 as D (6 bases). This CDR3 has 15 residues. The ends were cut back, 5 bases at V and 0 bases at J, with 14 bases in the middle. Germline-derived CDR1 and CDR2 are SEHNR and FQNEAQ (reference sequence). The CDR3 DNA reads TGTGCCAGCAGCAAAGGGGCGGGACGCTCCTACGAGCAGTACTTC. Protein product: CASSKGAGRSYEQYF.

This chain connects TRBV20-1 to TRBJ2-3; D perhaps matches TRBD2 (5 bases). Germline V gene sequence: CDR1 DFQATT, CDR2 SNEGSKA (reference sequence). This CDR3 contains 16 residues. V was cut by 3 bases and J by 3 bases, with 19 bases left in between. CDR3 nucleotides: TGCAGTGCTAGCGGGGTTGGGCGGAGGAAGACAGATACGCAGTATTTT. It yields the protein CSASGVGRRKTDTQYF.

V gene TRBV12-3 or TRBV12-4 combines with J gene TRBJ2-7; 9 nucleotides line up with TRBD2. The CDR3 loop spans 15 amino acids. The trim removed 3 bases at V and 5 bases at J, leaving 8 bases unmatched. CDR3 sequence reads: CASSFRGRADHEQYF. The CDR3, as DNA: TGTGCCAGCAGTTTTCGCGGGAGGGCCGACCACGAGCAGTACTTC.

This clonotype showed up just a few times. The chain couples TRBV12-3 or TRBV12-4 to TRBJ1-1; D unresolved. Trimming took off 1 base at V and 4 bases at J, with 7 bases between the two ends. This CDR3 comprises 13 residues. CDR3 bases: TGTGCCAGCAGTTTAGGTGGGGTCACTGAAGCTTTCTTT. It is translated as CASSLGGVTEAFF.

The CDR3 sequence: CAWSVRGTVEAFF. The CDR3 coding sequence is TGTGCCTGGAGTGTGCGGGGGACAGTTGAAGCTTTCTTT. The chain couples TRBV30 to TRBJ1-1; 7 nucleotides line up with TRBD1. The germline gives CDR1 GTSNPN, CDR2 SVGIG (reference sequence). There are 13 residues in the CDR3. The V segment lost 0 bases and the J segment 7 bases; nucleotides outside the gene matches: 5.

The V gene is TRBV19, the J gene TRBJ1-6; no definite D call. Germline V gene sequence: CDR1 LNHDA, CDR2 SQIVND (reference sequence). Deletions cut 3 bases from V and 7 bases from J, with 4 bases between. This CDR3 contains 12 residues. The CDR3 DNA reads TGTGCCAGTAGTATCGGGAATTCACCCCTCCACTTT. Protein sequence: CASSIGNSPLHF.

The genes are TRBV9 and TRBJ2-1; the D is unclear. The CDR3 length is 12 residues. V shed 0 bases and J shed 9 bases, with 7 bases lying between them. Germline V lookup: CDR1 SGDLS, CDR2 YYNGEE. CDR3 sequence (DNA): TGTGCCAGCAGCGTAGGGTGGGGTGAGCAGTTCTTC. Its translation is CASSVGWGEQFF.

The V and J genes are TRBV29-1 and TRBJ2-7, with TRBD1 matching 7 bases. The CDR3 is 14 amino acids. The V gene's germline CDR1 is SQVTM and CDR2 ANQGSEA. V trimming: 0 bases; J trimming: 2 bases; junction bases outside the gene matches: 4. DNA of the CDR3: TGCAGCGTTGAAGATTCCGACAGGGCCTACGAGCAGTACTTC. This sequence encodes CSVEDSDRAYEQYF.

This chain uses TRBV15 with TRBJ2-3; the D is unclear. CDR3 length: 15 residues. Trimming took off 5 bases at V and 2 bases at J, with 14 bases between the two ends. Germline lookup yields CDR1 LNHNV and CDR2 YYDKDF (reference sequence). The CDR3 reads CATSRVYAVTDTQYF. As DNA, the CDR3 is TGTGCCACCAGCCGCGTGTACGCGGTCACAGATACGCAGTATTTT.

This clonotype was observed a single time. The gene calls are TRBV29-1 and TRBJ1-5, with D tentatively TRBD1 (5 bases). This CDR3 comprises 13 residues. The ends were cut back, 4 bases at V and 2 bases at J, with 9 bases in the middle. CDR1 is SQVTM, CDR2 ANQGSEA, per germline. The CDR3 DNA is TGCAGCGTTGGGGACGGACGCAATCAGCCCCAGCATTTT. Translating gives CSVGDGRNQPQHF. Drawing the rest from reference TRBV29-1 and TRBJ1-5, the complete variable domain is SAVISQKPSRDICQRGTSLTIQCQVDSQVTMMFWYRQQPGQSLTLIATANQGSEATYESGFVIDKFPISRPNLTFSTLTVSNMSPEDSSIYLCSVGDGRNQPQHFGDGTRLSIL.